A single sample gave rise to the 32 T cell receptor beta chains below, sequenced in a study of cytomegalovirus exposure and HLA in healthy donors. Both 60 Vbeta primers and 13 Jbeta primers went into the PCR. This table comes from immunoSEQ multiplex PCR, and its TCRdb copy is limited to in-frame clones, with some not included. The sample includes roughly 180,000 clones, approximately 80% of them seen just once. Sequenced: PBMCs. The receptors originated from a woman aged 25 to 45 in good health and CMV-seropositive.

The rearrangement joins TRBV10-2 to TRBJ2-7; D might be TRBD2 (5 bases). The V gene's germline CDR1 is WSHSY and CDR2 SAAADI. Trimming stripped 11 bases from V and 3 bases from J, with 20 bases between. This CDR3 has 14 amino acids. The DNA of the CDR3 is TGCGCCTCAGCCGACCCGGGATTCGGCTACGAGCAGTACTTC. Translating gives CASADPGFGYEQYF.

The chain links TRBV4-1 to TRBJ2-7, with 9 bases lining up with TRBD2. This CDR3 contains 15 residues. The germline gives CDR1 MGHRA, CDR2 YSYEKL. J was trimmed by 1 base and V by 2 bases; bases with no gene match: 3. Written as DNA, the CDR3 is TGCGCCAGCAGCCAACCGACTAGCGGTTCCTACGAGCAGTACTTC. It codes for CASSQPTSGSYEQYF.

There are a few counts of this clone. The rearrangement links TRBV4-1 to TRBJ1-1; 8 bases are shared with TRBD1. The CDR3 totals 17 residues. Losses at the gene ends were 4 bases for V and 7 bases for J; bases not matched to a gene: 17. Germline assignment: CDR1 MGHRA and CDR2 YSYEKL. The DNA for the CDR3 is TGCGCCAGCAGCCTCAGGACCGGAGACAGGGGCCGGGTTGAAGCTTTCTTT. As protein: CASSLRTGDRGRVEAFF.

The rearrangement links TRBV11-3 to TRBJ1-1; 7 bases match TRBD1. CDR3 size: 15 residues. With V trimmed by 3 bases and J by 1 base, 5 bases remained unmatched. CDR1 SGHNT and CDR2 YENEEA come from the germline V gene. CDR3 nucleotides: TGTGCCAGCAGCTTTGGAGGGACAGCGAACACTGAAGCTTTCTTT. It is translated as CASSFGGTANTEAFF. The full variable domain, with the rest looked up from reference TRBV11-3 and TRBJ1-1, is EAGVVQSPRYKIIEKKQPVAFWCNPISGHNTLYWYLQNLGQGPELLIRYENEEAVDDSQLPKDRFSAERLKGVDSTLKIQPAELGDSAVYLCASSFGGTANTEAFFGQGTRLTVV.

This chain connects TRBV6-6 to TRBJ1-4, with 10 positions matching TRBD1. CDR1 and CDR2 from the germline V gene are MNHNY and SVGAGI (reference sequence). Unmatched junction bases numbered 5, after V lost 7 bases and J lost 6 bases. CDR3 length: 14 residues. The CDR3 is CASIPGTGDEKLFF. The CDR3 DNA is TGTGCCAGCATCCCCGGGACAGGGGATGAAAAACTGTTTTTT.

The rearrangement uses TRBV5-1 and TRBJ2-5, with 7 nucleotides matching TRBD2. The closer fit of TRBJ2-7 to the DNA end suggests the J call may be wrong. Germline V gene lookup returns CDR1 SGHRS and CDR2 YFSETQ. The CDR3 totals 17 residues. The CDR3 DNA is TGCGCCAGCAGCTTGGCAAGTTTACTAGCGAAATCCTACGAGCAGTACTTC. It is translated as CASSLASLLAKSYEQYF.

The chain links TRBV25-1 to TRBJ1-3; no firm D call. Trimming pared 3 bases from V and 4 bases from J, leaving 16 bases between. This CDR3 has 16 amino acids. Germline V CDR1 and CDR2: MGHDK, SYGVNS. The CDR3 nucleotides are TGTGCCAGCAGTGATTCCGGGAAAACCATAGGAAACACCATATATTTT. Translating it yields CASSDSGKTIGNTIYF.

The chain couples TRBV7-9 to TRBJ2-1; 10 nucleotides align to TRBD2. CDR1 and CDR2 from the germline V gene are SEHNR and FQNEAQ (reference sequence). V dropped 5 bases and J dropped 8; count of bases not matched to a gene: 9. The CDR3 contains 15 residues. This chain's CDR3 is CASSASGRFSDEQFF. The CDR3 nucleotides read TGTGCCAGCAGCGCTAGCGGGAGATTCTCGGATGAGCAGTTCTTC.

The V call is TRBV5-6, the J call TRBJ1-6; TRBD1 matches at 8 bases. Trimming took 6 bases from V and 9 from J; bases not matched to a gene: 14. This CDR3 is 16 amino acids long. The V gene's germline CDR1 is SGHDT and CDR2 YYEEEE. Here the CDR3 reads CASKMTGTGFGSPLHF. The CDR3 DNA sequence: TGTGCCAGCAAAATGACCGGGACAGGATTCGGTTCACCCCTCCACTTT.

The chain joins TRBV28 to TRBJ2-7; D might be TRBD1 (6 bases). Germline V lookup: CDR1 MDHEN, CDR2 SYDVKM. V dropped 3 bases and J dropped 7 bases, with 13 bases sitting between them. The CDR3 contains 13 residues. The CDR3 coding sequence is TGTGCCAGCAGTTTCAACAGGGTTGGGGAGCAGTACTTC. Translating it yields CASSFNRVGEQYF.

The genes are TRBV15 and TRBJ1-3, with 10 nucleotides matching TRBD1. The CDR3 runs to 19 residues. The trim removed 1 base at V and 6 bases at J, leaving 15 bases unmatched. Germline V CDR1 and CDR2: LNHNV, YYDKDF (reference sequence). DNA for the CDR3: TGTGCCACCAGCAGAGCCGATCCCGGGACAGGGGTTATCGAAAACACCATATATTTT. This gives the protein CATSRADPGTGVIENTIYF.

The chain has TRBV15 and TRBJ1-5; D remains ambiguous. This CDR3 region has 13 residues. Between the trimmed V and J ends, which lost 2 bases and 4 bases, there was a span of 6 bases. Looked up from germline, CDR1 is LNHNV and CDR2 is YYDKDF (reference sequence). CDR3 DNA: TGTGCCACCAGCAGAAATTATAATCAGCCCCAGCATTTT. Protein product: CATSRNYNQPQHF.

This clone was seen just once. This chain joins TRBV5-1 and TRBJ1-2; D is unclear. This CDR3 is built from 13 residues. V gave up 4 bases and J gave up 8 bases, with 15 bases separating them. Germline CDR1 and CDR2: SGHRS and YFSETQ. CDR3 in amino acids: CASSEDFLRGYTF. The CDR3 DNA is TGCGCCAGCAGCGAAGACTTCCTTAGGGGCTACACCTTC.

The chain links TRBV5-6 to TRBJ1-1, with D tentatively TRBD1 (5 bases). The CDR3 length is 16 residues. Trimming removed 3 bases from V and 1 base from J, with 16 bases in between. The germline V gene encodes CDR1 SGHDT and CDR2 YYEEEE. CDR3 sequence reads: CASSWGDSLGNTEAFF. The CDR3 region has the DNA TGTGCCAGCAGCTGGGGCGACAGTTTAGGGAACACTGAAGCTTTCTTT.

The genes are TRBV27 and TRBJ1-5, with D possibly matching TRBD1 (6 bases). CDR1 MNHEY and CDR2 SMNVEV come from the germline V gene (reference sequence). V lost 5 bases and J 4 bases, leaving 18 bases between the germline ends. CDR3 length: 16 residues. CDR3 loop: CASSLSGGLGNQPQHF. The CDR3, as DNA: TGTGCCAGCAGTCTCTCCGGGGGGCTCGGGAATCAGCCCCAGCATTTT.

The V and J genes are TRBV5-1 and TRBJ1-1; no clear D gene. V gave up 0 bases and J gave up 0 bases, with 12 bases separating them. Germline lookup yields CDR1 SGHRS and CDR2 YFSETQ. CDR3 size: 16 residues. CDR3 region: CASSLGAETLNTEAFF. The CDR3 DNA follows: TGCGCCAGCAGCTTGGGGGCCGAGACGTTGAACACTGAAGCTTTCTTT.

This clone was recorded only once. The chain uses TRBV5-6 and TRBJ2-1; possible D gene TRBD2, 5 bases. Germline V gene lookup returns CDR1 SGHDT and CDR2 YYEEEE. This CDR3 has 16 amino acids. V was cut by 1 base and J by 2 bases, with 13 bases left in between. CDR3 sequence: CASSLWGAYTYNEQFF. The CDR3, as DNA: TGTGCCAGCAGCTTGTGGGGAGCGTATACCTACAATGAGCAGTTCTTC.

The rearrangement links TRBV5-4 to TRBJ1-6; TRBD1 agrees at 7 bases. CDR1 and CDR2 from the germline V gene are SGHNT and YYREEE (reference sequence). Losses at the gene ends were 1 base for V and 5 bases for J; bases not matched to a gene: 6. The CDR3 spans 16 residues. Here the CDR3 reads CASSLWDRSDNSPLHF. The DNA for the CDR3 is TGTGCCAGCAGCTTGTGGGACAGATCTGATAATTCACCCCTCCACTTT.

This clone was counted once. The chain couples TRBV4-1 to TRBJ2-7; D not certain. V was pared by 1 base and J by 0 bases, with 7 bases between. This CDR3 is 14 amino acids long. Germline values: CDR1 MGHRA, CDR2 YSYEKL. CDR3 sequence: CASSQVSSSYEQYF. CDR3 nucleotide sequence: TGCGCCAGCAGCCAAGTGTCCAGCTCCTACGAGCAGTACTTC.

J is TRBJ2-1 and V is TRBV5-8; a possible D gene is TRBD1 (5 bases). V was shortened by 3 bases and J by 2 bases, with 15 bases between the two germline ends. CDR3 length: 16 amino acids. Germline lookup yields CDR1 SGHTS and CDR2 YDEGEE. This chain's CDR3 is CASSWITGYAYNEQFF. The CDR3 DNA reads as TGTGCCAGCAGCTGGATCACAGGCTACGCCTACAATGAGCAGTTCTTC.

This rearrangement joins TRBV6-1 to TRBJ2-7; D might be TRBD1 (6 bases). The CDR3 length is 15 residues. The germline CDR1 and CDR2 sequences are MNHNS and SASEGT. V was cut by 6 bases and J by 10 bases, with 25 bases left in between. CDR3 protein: CASSQGYPGHQPQYF. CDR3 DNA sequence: TGTGCCAGCAGCCAGGGATATCCGGGACACCAGCCACAGTACTTC.

The chain's CDR3 is CASIAGGAEAFF. The DNA of the CDR3 is TGTGCCAGCATCGCAGGTGGTGCTGAAGCTTTCTTT. The V call is TRBV2, the J call TRBJ1-1, with unresolved D. CDR1 and CDR2 from the germline V gene are SNHLY and FYNNEI. The V gene lost 7 bases and the J gene lost 6 bases, with 12 bases spanning the gap. CDR3 length equals 12 residues.

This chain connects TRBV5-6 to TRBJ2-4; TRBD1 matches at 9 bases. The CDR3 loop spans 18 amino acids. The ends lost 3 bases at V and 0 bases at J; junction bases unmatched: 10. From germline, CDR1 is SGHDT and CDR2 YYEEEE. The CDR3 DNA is TGTGCCAGCAGCTCGGGACAGGGTTCCTTTTTAGCCAAAAACATTCAGTACTTC. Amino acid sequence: CASSSGQGSFLAKNIQYF.

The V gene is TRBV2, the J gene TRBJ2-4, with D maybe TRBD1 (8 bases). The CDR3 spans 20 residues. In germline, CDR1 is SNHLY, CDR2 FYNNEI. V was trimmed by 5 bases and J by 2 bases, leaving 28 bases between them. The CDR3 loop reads CASSTTGTGGGVETKNIQYF. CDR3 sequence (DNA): TGTGCCAGCAGTACCACCGGGACAGGAGGGGGGGTAGAGACCAAAAACATTCAGTACTTC. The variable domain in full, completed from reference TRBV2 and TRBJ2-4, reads EPEVTQTPSHQVTQMGQEVILRCVPISNHLYFYWYRQILGQKVEFLVSFYNNEISEKSEIFDDQFSVERPDGSNFTLKIRSTKLEDSAMYFCASSTTGTGGGVETKNIQYFGAGTRLSVL.

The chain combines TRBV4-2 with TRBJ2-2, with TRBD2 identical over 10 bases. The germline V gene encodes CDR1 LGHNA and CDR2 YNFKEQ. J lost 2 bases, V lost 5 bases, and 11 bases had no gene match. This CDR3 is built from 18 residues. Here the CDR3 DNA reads TGTGCCAGCAGCGATCTGTATAGCGGGAGGATTAACACCGGGGAGCTGTTTTTT. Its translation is CASSDLYSGRINTGELFF.

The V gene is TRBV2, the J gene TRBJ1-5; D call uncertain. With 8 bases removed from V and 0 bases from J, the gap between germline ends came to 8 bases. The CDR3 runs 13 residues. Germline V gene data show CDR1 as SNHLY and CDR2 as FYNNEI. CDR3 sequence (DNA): TGTGCCAGCCACAGAATTAGCAATCAGCCCCAGCATTTT. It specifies CASHRISNQPQHF.

CDR3 DNA: TGTGCCAGCAGTGAACACTCTGGGGCCAACGTCCTGACTTTC. As protein: CASSEHSGANVLTF. The rearrangement uses TRBV25-1 and TRBJ2-6, with D unclear. The CDR3 is 14 residues long. V dropped 2 bases and J dropped 0 bases, with 2 bases sitting between them. The V gene's germline CDR1 is MGHDK and CDR2 SYGVNS.

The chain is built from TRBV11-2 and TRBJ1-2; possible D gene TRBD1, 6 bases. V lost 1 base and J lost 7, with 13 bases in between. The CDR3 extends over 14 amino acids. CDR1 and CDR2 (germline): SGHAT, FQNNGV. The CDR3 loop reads CASSLGGGVRGYTF. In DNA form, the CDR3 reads TGTGCCAGCAGCTTAGGTGGGGGCGTGCGTGGCTACACCTTC.

The chain's CDR3 is CASSLTPTPSGGGYEQYF. CDR3 DNA sequence: TGTGCCAGCAGCTTAACCCCAACCCCTAGCGGGGGGGGGTACGAGCAGTACTTC. J is TRBJ2-7 and V is TRBV7-8, with 12 bases fitting TRBD2. The CDR3 length is 18 residues. J was trimmed by 4 bases and V by 2 bases; bases with no gene match: 12. The germline V gene encodes CDR1 SGHVS and CDR2 FQNEAQ.

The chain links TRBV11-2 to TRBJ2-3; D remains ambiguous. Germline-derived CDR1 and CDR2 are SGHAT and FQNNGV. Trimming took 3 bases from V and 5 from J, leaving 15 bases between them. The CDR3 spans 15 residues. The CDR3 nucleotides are TGTGCCAGCAGCTTTCTTACGGGTCGAATAGATACGCAGTATTTT. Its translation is CASSFLTGRIDTQYF.

This CDR3 is CASRPNGLGQGNSPLHF. The CDR3 nucleotides read TGTGCCAGCAGACCAAATGGGTTGGGACAGGGGAATTCACCCCTCCACTTT. The chain is built from TRBV5-6 and TRBJ1-6; 10 bases are a match to TRBD1. CDR3 size: 17 residues. Germline values: CDR1 SGHDT, CDR2 YYEEEE. The J segment lost 7 bases and the V segment lost 5 bases, leaving 12 bases of the junction unmatched.

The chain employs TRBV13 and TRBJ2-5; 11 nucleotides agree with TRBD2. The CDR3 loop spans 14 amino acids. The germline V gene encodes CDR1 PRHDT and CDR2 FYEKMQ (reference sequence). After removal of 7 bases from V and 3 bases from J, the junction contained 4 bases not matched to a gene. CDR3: CASTYSGGEETQYF. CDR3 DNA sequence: TGTGCCAGCACCTATAGCGGGGGGGAAGAGACCCAGTACTTC.